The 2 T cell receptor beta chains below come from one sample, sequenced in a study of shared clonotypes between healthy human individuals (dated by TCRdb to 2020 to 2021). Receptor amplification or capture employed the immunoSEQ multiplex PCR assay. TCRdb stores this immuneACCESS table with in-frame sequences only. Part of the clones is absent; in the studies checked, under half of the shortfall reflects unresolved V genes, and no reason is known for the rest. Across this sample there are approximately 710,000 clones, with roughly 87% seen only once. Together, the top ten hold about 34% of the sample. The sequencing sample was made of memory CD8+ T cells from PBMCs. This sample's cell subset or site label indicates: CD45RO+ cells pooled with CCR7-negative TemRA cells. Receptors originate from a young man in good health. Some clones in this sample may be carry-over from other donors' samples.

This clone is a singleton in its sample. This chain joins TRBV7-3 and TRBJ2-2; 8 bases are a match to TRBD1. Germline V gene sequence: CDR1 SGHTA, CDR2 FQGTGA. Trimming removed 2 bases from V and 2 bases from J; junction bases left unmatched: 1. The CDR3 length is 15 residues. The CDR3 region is CASSLSGGNTGELFF. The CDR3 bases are TGTGCCAGCAGCTTATCAGGGGGCAACACCGGGGAGCTGTTTTTT.

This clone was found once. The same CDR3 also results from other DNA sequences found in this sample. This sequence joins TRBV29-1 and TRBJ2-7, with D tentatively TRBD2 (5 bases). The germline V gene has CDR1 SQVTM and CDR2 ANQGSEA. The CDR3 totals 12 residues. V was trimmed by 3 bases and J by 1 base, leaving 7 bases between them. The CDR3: CSVEAGSYEQYF. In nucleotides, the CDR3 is TGCAGCGTTGAGGCGGGTTCCTACGAGCAGTACTTC.